This is a list of T cell receptor beta chains from one sample in a study of CD8 T cells in Susac syndrome. TCRdb reanalysed the immunoSEQ multiplex PCR reads using MiXCR and keeps one entry per CDR3 protein. Among 85,000 to 130,000 distinct CDR3 sequences listed, roughly 94% were seen once. The sequencing sample was made of CD8+ T cells from PBMCs. The receptors were sampled from a human donor with Susac syndrome. The CDR3 runs from the conserved cysteine through the conserved F or W. The order of the fields is D gene, J gene, clone size, V gene, CDR3 DNA, CDR3 protein. The D gene is left open where the match is weak. Size is stated for part of the rows, as once, few or many counts, or as a class when the clone is expanded.

- TRBJ1-5 - TRBV4-3 TGCGCCAGCAGCCAAGAAAGAATGGGACGCAATCAGCCCCAGCATTTT CASSQERMGRNQPQHF
- TRBJ2-1 - TRBV20-1 TGCAGTGCTCCCGGGACACACAATGAGCAGTTCTTC CSAPGTHNEQFF
TRBD1 TRBJ1-1 - TRBV11-2 TGTGCCAGCAGCTCGGACAGGGGGAGCACTGAAGCTTTCTTT CASSSDRGSTEAFF
- TRBJ1-4 - TRBV20-1 TGCAGTGCTACCACAGGGACGGGGAATGAAAAACTGTTTTTT CSATTGTGNEKLFF
- TRBJ1-1 - TRBV15 TGTGCCACCAGCAGAGATGACGGGGTCTTAGGGACTGAAGCTTTCTTT CATSRDDGVLGTEAFF
TRBD1 TRBJ2-1 - TRBV3-1 TGTGCCAGCAGCCTCCGGACAGGGGATATTGGAGATGAGCAGTTCTTC CASSLRTGDIGDEQFF
TRBD1 TRBJ2-3 - TRBV28 TGTGCCAGCACCGCGACAGGGGGCGAAGCAGATACGCAGTATTTT CASTATGGEADTQYF
TRBD1 TRBJ2-2 - TRBV6-4 TGTGCCAGCAGCCGGGACAGCACCGGGGAGCTGTTTTTT CASSRDSTGELFF
- TRBJ2-3 once TRBV29-1 TGCAGCGCCCGAGGGCGGGGGCCCAGGGCAGATACGCAGTATTTT CSARGRGPRADTQYF
TRBD1 TRBJ2-3 - TRBV12-3/TRBV12-4 TGTGCCAGCAGTTCCGCGGGACAGGGAGCAGATACGCAGTATTTT CASSSAGQGADTQYF
TRBD1 TRBJ1-1 - TRBV19 TGTGCCAGTAGTATGGCAGGGGGGAACACTGAAGCTTTCTTT CASSMAGGNTEAFF
TRBD1 TRBJ2-3 - TRBV9 TGTGCCAGCAGCGTAGTAGGTACAGGGGGCGGAGGTGCAGATACGCAGTATTTT CASSVVGTGGGGADTQYF
- TRBJ1-2 - TRBV10-3 TGTGCCACCCTCCCGGACTCTAACTATGGCTACACCTTC CATLPDSNYGYTF
- TRBJ2-2 - TRBV9 TGTGCCAGCAGCCCTTCGGCCGGGGAGCTGTTTTTT CASSPSAGELFF
TRBD1 TRBJ1-1 - TRBV9 TGTGCCAGCAGCCCTCGACAGGGGAGCACTGAAGCTTTCTTT CASSPRQGSTEAFF
- TRBJ1-3 - TRBV20-1 TGCAGTGCTAGAGATTATAGGAGGGCCGACACCATATATTTT CSARDYRRADTIYF
TRBD2 TRBJ2-5 - TRBV7-2 TGTGCCAGCAGCTTAGCCGGGGGGAATAAAGAGACCCAGTACTTC CASSLAGGNKETQYF
TRBD1 TRBJ2-7 - TRBV29-1 TGCAGCGTTGAGGTAACAGGGGGCGAGCAGTACTTC CSVEVTGGEQYF
TRBD2 TRBJ2-5 - TRBV6-2/TRBV6-3 TGTGCCAGCAGTTACGGAGCGGGGACGATGGAGACCCAGTACTTC CASSYGAGTMETQYF
- TRBJ1-5 - TRBV5-4 TGTGCCAGCAGCTTGCCACCTCGGATTGGACAGCCCGAGGGAGACCAGCCCCAGCATTTT CASSLPPRIGQPEGDQPQHF
- TRBJ2-7 once TRBV6-2/TRBV6-3 TGTGCCAGCCGGCAGGATGACTCCTACGAGCAGTACTTC CASRQDDSYEQYF
TRBD2 TRBJ2-5 - TRBV4-2 TGTGCCAGCAGCCGGGCTAGCGGGGACCAAGAGACCCAGTACTTC CASSRASGDQETQYF
- TRBJ2-7 once TRBV5-1 TGCGCCAGCAGCATCGCAGTATCCTACGAGCAGTACTTC CASSIAVSYEQYF
- TRBJ2-6 - TRBV9 TGTGCCAGCAGCGTTACAGGGTTCTCTGGGGCCAACGTCCTGACTTTC CASSVTGFSGANVLTF
TRBD2 TRBJ2-1 few TRBV20-1 TGCAGTGCCGGGGGGAGCTCCTACAATGAGCAGTTCTTC CSAGGSSYNEQFF
- TRBJ2-1 - TRBV7-3 TGTGCCAGCAGCTTAATATCCAGCAATGAGCAGTTCTTC CASSLISSNEQFF
- TRBJ1-1 once TRBV4-1 TGCGCCAGCAGATTAGCAGGGGAAGGAACTGAAGCTTTCTTT CASRLAGEGTEAFF
TRBD1 TRBJ2-3 few TRBV7-2 TGTGCCAGCAGCTCTCGGACAGGGGGGGCAGATACGCAGTATTTT CASSSRTGGADTQYF
TRBD2 TRBJ2-1 - TRBV20-1 TGCAGTGCTACGAATCTAGAGCGGGGTTTTAACAATGAGCAGTTCTTC CSATNLERGFNNEQFF
TRBD1 TRBJ1-2 - TRBV3-1 TGTGCCAGCAGCCAAGAAGACAGGGGATACTATGGCTACACCTTC CASSQEDRGYYGYTF
- TRBJ1-1 - TRBV20-1 TGCAGTGCTAAGCAGGGGTACACTGAAGCTTTCTTT CSAKQGYTEAFF
- TRBJ2-1 - TRBV7-9 TGTGCCAGCAGCCCGAGCCGCGGGGCCTCCTACAATGAGCAGTTCTTC CASSPSRGASYNEQFF
TRBD1 TRBJ2-7 once TRBV25-1 TGTGCCAGCAGTGCAACAGGGGCCTACGAGCAGTACTTC CASSATGAYEQYF
- TRBJ1-1 - TRBV4-2 TGTGCCAGCAGCCAAGTGCCCAGCACTGAAGCTTTCTTT CASSQVPSTEAFF
- TRBJ2-5 - TRBV29-1 TGCAGCGTTGAAAAGGGCAGGGCGAAAGAGACCCAGTACTTC CSVEKGRAKETQYF
TRBD2 TRBJ2-5 - TRBV5-6 TGTGCCAGCAGCTTGTCGATCGGACTAGCGGGGGGACTCAGGACCCAGTACTTC CASSLSIGLAGGLRTQYF
- TRBJ2-3 - TRBV13 TGTGCCAGCAGCTTAGGGGCAGGGAGGTCAGATACGCAGTATTTT CASSLGAGRSDTQYF
- TRBJ1-2 - TRBV12-3/TRBV12-4 TGTGCCAGCAGGACCGTTGGGCCCGGGCTAGGGGAAGGCTACACCTTC CASRTVGPGLGEGYTF
TRBD1 TRBJ1-2 - TRBV20-1 TGCAGTGTCGTCTGGACAGGGAGGGCGTATGGCTACACCTTC CSVVWTGRAYGYTF